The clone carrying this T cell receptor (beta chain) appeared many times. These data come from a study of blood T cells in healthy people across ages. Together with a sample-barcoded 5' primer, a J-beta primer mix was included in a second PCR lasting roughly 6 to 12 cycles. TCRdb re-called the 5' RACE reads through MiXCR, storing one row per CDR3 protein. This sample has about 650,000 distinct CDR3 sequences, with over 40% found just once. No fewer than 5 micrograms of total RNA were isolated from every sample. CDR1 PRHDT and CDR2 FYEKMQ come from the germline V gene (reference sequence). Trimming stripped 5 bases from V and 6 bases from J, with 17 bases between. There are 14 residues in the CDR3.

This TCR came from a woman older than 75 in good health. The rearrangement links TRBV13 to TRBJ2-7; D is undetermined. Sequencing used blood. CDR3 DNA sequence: TGTGCCAGCAGCCTACGGTCAGGTCAGCGCGAGCAGTACTTC. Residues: CASSLRSGQREQYF.